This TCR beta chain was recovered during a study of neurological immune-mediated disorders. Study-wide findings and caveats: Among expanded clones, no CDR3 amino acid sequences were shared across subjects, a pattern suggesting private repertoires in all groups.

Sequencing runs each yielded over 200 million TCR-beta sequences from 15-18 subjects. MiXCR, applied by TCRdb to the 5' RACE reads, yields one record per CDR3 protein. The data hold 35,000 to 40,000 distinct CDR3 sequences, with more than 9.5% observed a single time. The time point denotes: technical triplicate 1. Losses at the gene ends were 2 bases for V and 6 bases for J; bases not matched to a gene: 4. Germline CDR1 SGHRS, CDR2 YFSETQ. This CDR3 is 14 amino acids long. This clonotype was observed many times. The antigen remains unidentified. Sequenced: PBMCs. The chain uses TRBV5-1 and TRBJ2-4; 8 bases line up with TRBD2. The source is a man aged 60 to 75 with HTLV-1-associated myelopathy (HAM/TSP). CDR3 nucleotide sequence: TGCGCCAGCAGCTTTCGGGGGGGGGGAAACATTCAGTACTTC. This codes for CASSFRGGGNIQYF. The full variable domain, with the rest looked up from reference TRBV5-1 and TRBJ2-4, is KAGVTQTPRYLIKTRGQQVTLSCSPISGHRSVSWYQQTPGQGLQFLFEYFSETQRNKGNFPGRFSGRQFSNSRSEMNVSTLELGDSALYLCASSFRGGGNIQYFGAGTRLSVL.